The 21 T cell receptor beta chains given below trace back to one sample, sequenced in a study of cytomegalovirus exposure and HLA in healthy donors (dated by TCRdb to between 2016 and 2019). Receptor libraries were prepared by the immunoSEQ multiplex PCR assay. For the multiplex PCR, a mixture combining 60 forward primers for TCR Vbeta segments and 13 reverse primers for TCR Jbeta segments was used. Not all clones reach the TCRdb copy of this immuneACCESS table, which keeps in-frame sequences only. Checked studies attribute under half of the gap to unresolved V genes and leave the rest unexplained. The table for this sample lists 160,000 or so clones; about 85% of them were counted only once. Approximately 2.5% of the sample belongs to the ten largest clones. The sample taken for sequencing was PBMCs. These receptors were collected from a woman under 30 in good health and CMV-seronegative.

The chain combines TRBV15 with TRBJ1-2, with D perhaps matching TRBD1 (5 bases). The CDR3 totals 14 residues. Germline CDR1 is LNHNV and CDR2 is YYDKDF (reference sequence). Trimming took off 1 base at V and 7 bases at J, with 13 bases between the two ends. Here the CDR3 DNA reads TGTGCCACCAGCAGAGCCGGGGGTATGAGTGGCTACACCTTC. Residues: CATSRAGGMSGYTF. Full variable domain (missing parts from reference TRBV15 and TRBJ1-2): DAMVIQNPRYQVTQFGKPVTLSCSQTLNHNVMYWYQQKSSQAPKLLFHYYDKDFNNEADTPDNFQSRRPNTSFCFLDIRSPGLGDTAMYLCATSRAGGMSGYTFGSGTRLTVV.

The genes are TRBV9 and TRBJ2-4; 8 bases agree with TRBD2. The germline CDR1 and CDR2 sequences are SGDLS and YYNGEE. After removal of 4 bases from V and 4 bases from J, the junction contained 1 base not matched to a gene. The CDR3 covers 13 residues. The CDR3: CASSPGGKNIQYF. CDR3 nucleotide sequence: TGTGCCAGCAGCCCGGGGGGGAAAAACATTCAGTACTTC.

Only a few counts were recorded for this clone. The J gene is TRBJ1-2, the V gene TRBV5-4, with D tentatively TRBD1 (5 bases). V lost 3 bases, J lost 4 bases, and 7 bases lay in between. The germline gives CDR1 SGHNT, CDR2 YYREEE (reference sequence). The length of the CDR3 is 12 residues. The CDR3 spells CASSSTGYGYTF. CDR3 coding DNA: TGTGCCAGCAGCTCTACAGGCTATGGCTACACCTTC.

The V and J genes are TRBV5-6 and TRBJ2-3; the match to TRBD1 covers 10 bases. CDR1 SGHDT and CDR2 YYEEEE come from the germline V gene. V shed 1 base, J shed 2 bases, and the junction held 7 bases outside the gene matches. The CDR3 has 17 residues. The CDR3, as DNA: TGTGCCAGCAGCTTGCCGGACAGGGGGTCTTTCACAGATACGCAGTATTTT. Protein sequence: CASSLPDRGSFTDTQYF.

The chain has TRBV4-1 and TRBJ2-7; 10 positions match TRBD1. J gave up 4 bases and V 3 bases, and 6 bases lay outside the gene matches. Germline loops: CDR1 MGHRA, CDR2 YSYEKL. The CDR3 sequence is 15 residues long. The CDR3 here is CASSHGTGEPYEQYF. DNA for the CDR3: TGCGCCAGCAGCCACGGGACAGGGGAGCCTTACGAGCAGTACTTC.

Turning to this clone: Other nucleotide sequences in the sample specify the same CDR3. The chain employs TRBV5-4 and TRBJ2-3; D ambiguous. Trimming stripped 1 base from V and 4 bases from J, with 7 bases between. This CDR3 is 13 amino acids long. CDR1 SGHNT and CDR2 YYREEE come from the germline V gene (reference sequence). The CDR3 nucleotides are TGTGCCAGCAGCTTGTGGCCCCCAGATACGCAGTATTTT. This translates into CASSLWPPDTQYF.

The V call is TRBV5-4, the J call TRBJ2-1, with 9 bases lining up with TRBD2. V shed 0 bases and J 4 bases; nucleotides not matched to a gene: 5. The CDR3 runs 16 residues. CDR1 and CDR2 from the germline V gene are SGHNT and YYREEE (reference sequence). The CDR3 coding sequence is TGTGCCAGCAGCTTGGAGAATAGCGGGAGATACAATGAGCAGTTCTTC. It specifies CASSLENSGRYNEQFF.

This rearrangement joins TRBV2 to TRBJ2-3, with TRBD1 matching over 7 bases. CDR1 and CDR2 (germline): SNHLY, FYNNEI. This CDR3 is 17 amino acids long. The ends lost 6 bases at V and 4 bases at J; junction bases unmatched: 16. The CDR3 coding sequence is TGTGCCAGCAGCCGGGACAGAACTCCGGTAGTGCCAGATACGCAGTATTTT. Its protein is CASSRDRTPVVPDTQYF.

V is TRBV27 and J is TRBJ1-2; possible D gene TRBD1, 5 bases. This CDR3 contains 17 residues. Between the trimmed V and J ends, which lost 0 bases and 8 bases, there was a span of 22 bases. Germline CDR1 is MNHEY and CDR2 is SMNVEV (reference sequence). Here the CDR3 reads CASSLSITGASFGGYTF. The CDR3 DNA reads TGTGCCAGCAGTTTATCGATTACAGGAGCTAGTTTTGGGGGCTACACCTTC.

This clone has only one observation. This chain joins TRBV4-3 and TRBJ2-2, with D possibly TRBD1 on 6 matching bases. This CDR3 region has 16 residues. V lost 2 bases and J 4 bases, leaving 14 bases between the germline ends. In germline, CDR1 is LGHNA, CDR2 YSLEER. CDR3 bases: TGCGCCAGCAGCCAAATACCGACAGGTGGCACCGGGGAGCTGTTTTTT. This encodes CASSQIPTGGTGELFF.

The chain recombines TRBV2 with TRBJ2-2, with a tentative D call TRBD1 (5 bases). The V gene's germline CDR1 is SNHLY and CDR2 FYNNEI. The CDR3 has 14 residues. The V gene lost 3 bases and the J gene lost 4 bases, with 9 bases spanning the gap. The CDR3 nucleotides read TGTGCCAGCAGTGAGCCAAGGGGCACCGGGGAGCTGTTTTTT. As protein: CASSEPRGTGELFF.

The chain carries TRBV25-1 and TRBJ2-1, with 9 positions matching TRBD2. The V and J ends lost 5 bases and 8 bases, in that order; junction bases with no gene match: 10. The CDR3 is 15 residues long. Looked up from germline, CDR1 is MGHDK and CDR2 is SYGVNS. For the CDR3, the DNA is TGTGCCAGCAGTCTTTGGCGGGGGGGCGTCTATGAGCAGTTCTTC. Its protein product is CASSLWRGGVYEQFF.

V is TRBV30 and J is TRBJ1-2, with D tentatively TRBD1 (6 bases). Trimming removed 1 base from V and 10 bases from J, with 10 bases in between. The germline gives CDR1 GTSNPN, CDR2 SVGIG (reference sequence). The length of the CDR3 is 11 residues. The CDR3 DNA is TGTGCCTGGAGTGGGGGGCTCTCCTACACCTTC. Protein: CAWSGGLSYTF.

The gene calls are TRBV28 and TRBJ1-6; 9 nucleotides line up with TRBD1. V lost 5 bases and J lost 9; bases outside the gene matches: 8. Germline V gives CDR1 MDHEN, CDR2 SYDVKM. CDR3 size: 15 residues. The DNA for the CDR3 is TGTGCCAGCAGTAACGGGGACAGGGACTCTTCACCCCTCCACTTT. It codes for CASSNGDRDSSPLHF.

The gene calls are TRBV6-1 and TRBJ1-4; no firm D call. The CDR3 spans 15 residues. Germline CDR1 and CDR2: MNHNS and SASEGT. V lost 3 bases and J lost 4, with 12 bases in between. CDR3 coding DNA: TGTGCCAGCAGTGATCCACACCGGGGTAATGAAAAACTGTTTTTT. Protein sequence: CASSDPHRGNEKLFF.

V gene TRBV11-2 combines with J gene TRBJ2-2, with D maybe TRBD2 (6 bases). CDR3 size: 14 residues. The V end lost 5 bases, the J end lost 5 bases, and 12 bases lay between the germline ends. Germline V CDR1 and CDR2: SGHAT, FQNNGV. The CDR3 sequence: CASSRHGGTGELFF. For the CDR3, the DNA is TGTGCCAGCAGCCGCCATGGGGGGACCGGGGAGCTGTTTTTT.

With respect to this clone: One end of the junction is discordant with germline, which a read error may explain. The genes are TRBV7-9 and TRBJ2-7; 9 nucleotides line up with TRBD2. CDR3 length: 17 amino acids. CDR1 and CDR2 (germline): SEHNR, FQNEAQ (reference sequence). For the CDR3, the DNA is TGTTCCAGCAGCGACCTGCCTCGACTAGCGGCTAACTACGAGCAGTACTTC. The encoded protein is CSSSDLPRLAANYEQYF.

V and J are TRBV9 and TRBJ2-7; 10 nucleotides match TRBD2. V shed 2 bases and J 4 bases; nucleotides not matched to a gene: 3. The germline gives CDR1 SGDLS, CDR2 YYNGEE. The CDR3 runs 14 residues. The CDR3 nucleotides are TGTGCCAGCAGCGTTTCTAGCGGGGGTTACGAGCAGTACTTC. This sequence encodes CASSVSSGGYEQYF.

J is TRBJ1-3 and V is TRBV28; D is undetermined. Trimming left V 7 bases short and J 0 bases short, with 13 bases between. The germline V gene encodes CDR1 MDHEN and CDR2 SYDVKM. The CDR3 is made up of 15 amino acids. Here the CDR3 reads CASTGGGSSGNTIYF. CDR3 coding DNA: TGTGCCAGCACCGGCGGCGGGAGCTCTGGAAACACCATATATTTT.

CDR3 nucleotides: TGTGCCAGTAGTCCGTCGGGACAGGGGTCACGTGAGCAGTTCTTC. Residues: CASSPSGQGSREQFF. The rearrangement uses TRBV19 and TRBJ2-1; 10 bases map to TRBD1. CDR3 length equals 15 residues. V was clipped by 5 bases and J by 9 bases; unmatched bases: 10. The germline gives CDR1 LNHDA, CDR2 SQIVND (reference sequence).

This sequence joins TRBV28 and TRBJ2-7; D possibly corresponds to TRBD2 (6 bases). Germline V gene sequence: CDR1 MDHEN, CDR2 SYDVKM. The CDR3 consists of 14 residues. V dropped 4 bases and J dropped 6 bases, with 16 bases sitting between them. The CDR3 region is CASSSTGTLIEQYF. CDR3 in DNA: TGTGCCAGCAGTTCCACCGGGACTTTGATCGAGCAGTACTTC.